This TCR beta chain was sequenced for a study of cytomegalovirus exposure and HLA in healthy donors. The CDR3 length is 14 residues. Trimming removed 2 bases at V and 0 bases at J, with 9 bases between. Germline assignment: CDR1 SGHDT and CDR2 YYEEEE. The PCR was carried out with 60 Vbeta primers and 13 Jbeta primers. The table came from immunoSEQ multiplex PCR; TCRdb's copy has only in-frame clones and leaves some out. The sample records 150,000 or so clones, around two thirds being singletons. The table lists this clone with a few counts. What it binds is unknown. Findings of the study overall: By a later analysis, the bulk of CMV-associated TCR beta chains appeared HLA-restricted.

The rearrangement joins TRBV5-6 to TRBJ2-7, with TRBD1 as a possible D gene (6 bases). The sequenced sample was PBMCs. The receptor's source is an older woman in good health and CMV-seropositive. The CDR3 protein is CASSFPGHSYEQYF. The CDR3 DNA is TGTGCCAGCAGCTTCCCGGGACACTCCTACGAGCAGTACTTC.